The 4 T cell receptor beta chains reported below all come from one sample, sequenced in a study of blood T cell repertoires in COVID-19. Assay used: immunoSEQ multiplex PCR; TCRdb lists only in-frame clones, some missing. This sample carries 150,000 or so clones, under 90% of them seen once, and the ten largest clones take roughly 19%. Specimen: peripheral blood. These receptors were taken from an elderly woman with acute or convalescent COVID-19.

The chain is built from TRBV19 and TRBJ2-1; D not certain. V lost 4 bases to trimming and J lost 8 bases, with 12 bases between them. The length of the CDR3 is 13 residues. Germline V CDR1 and CDR2: LNHDA, SQIVND (reference sequence). CDR3 DNA: TGTGCCAGTAGTACCCAGGCTTACTATGAGCAGTTCTTC. Protein: CASSTQAYYEQFF.

This clone has a single count. V gene TRBV7-2 combines with J gene TRBJ1-1; D not certain. Germline values: CDR1 SGHTA, CDR2 FQGNSA. The CDR3 is 13 residues long. Trimming took off 1 base at V and 5 bases at J, with 8 bases between the two ends. The CDR3 spells CASSLDQVTEAFF. CDR3 DNA: TGTGCCAGCAGCTTAGATCAGGTTACTGAAGCTTTCTTT.

V usage is TRBV11-2 and J usage is TRBJ2-7; no reliable D call. V lost 0 bases, J lost 0 bases, and 6 bases lay in between. Germline assignment: CDR1 SGHAT and CDR2 FQNNGV. The CDR3 is 14 residues long. This chain's CDR3 is CASSLEPSSYEQYF. CDR3 in DNA: TGTGCCAGCAGCTTAGAACCGAGCTCCTACGAGCAGTACTTC.

The chain uses TRBV6-2 or TRBV6-3 and TRBJ2-1, with D maybe TRBD2 (6 bases). Germline V gene sequence: CDR1 MNHEY, CDR2 SVGEGT. The V gene lost 0 bases and the J gene lost 1 base, with 10 bases spanning the gap. This CDR3 spans 16 amino acids. The CDR3: CASSYSGGWSYNEQFF. The CDR3 DNA follows: TGTGCCAGCAGTTACTCCGGGGGTTGGTCCTACAATGAGCAGTTCTTC.